This T cell receptor (beta chain) was captured in a study of blood T cell repertoires in COVID-19 (dated by TCRdb to between 2020 and 2021). Regarding the research as a whole: Samples covering the acute and convalescent phases of COVID-19 were provided by collaborators in the United States, Italy and Spain. The material from the prospective study consisted of cDNA or gDNA derived from T cells, B-cell-depleted T cells, or PBMCs. The dataset comprised deeply sampled blood TCRbeta repertoires from subjects exposed to, actively infected with, or recovered from COVID-19. The repertoires were released in a freely available public database meant as a resource for research on the immune response to SARS-CoV-2. The samples were drawn from the first 160 participants of the ongoing ImmuneRACE study and from under 1,500 subjects provided by 6 global collaborators. Sample metadata almost always included a de-identified subject ID, COVID-19 status, age in years and sex. Where HLA class I and class II types were available, the types were taken from metadata supplied by the sample provider, not from assay-based typing. Results the study describes overall, beyond this receptor: The quantity of clinical and demographic metadata differed by source and by participant and was supplied without curation.

The immunoSEQ Assay, a bias-controlled multiplex PCR, was used to amplify TCRbeta CDR3 regions from genomic DNA. Processing in the source paper ran as follows. The number of nucleated cells in each sample was estimated by amplification of reference gene primers within the assay. To quantify the absolute abundance of each unique TCRbeta CDR3 rearrangement, sequence reads were collapsed and filtered. For each sample, productive Simpson clonality was calculated as the square root of Simpson's diversity index over productive rearrangements. What TCRdb holds here is the immuneACCESS table cut down to in-frame rearrangements. Part of the clones is not present; checked against another copy, under half of the missing clones reflect an unresolved V gene, and the others are unexplained. D and trimming were read from the DNA, whereas the V and J calls and clone size are those reported in that table. This sample lists about 94,000 clones; around 82% were detected once. Together, the top ten hold around 6.5% of the sample.

This clone was observed a single time. Its antigen remains unidentified. Qualities for individual bases were not recorded, and no much larger clone is one base off. The collaborating institutions used their own protocols to collect whole blood in K2EDTA tubes. For TCRbeta analysis, collaborators shipped samples as frozen whole blood, isolated PBMCs, or DNA extracted from either of those sample types. The source is a man between 60 and 70 years old with acute or convalescent COVID-19. The sample consisted of peripheral blood.

The CDR3 here reads CASSVDLTTQRANVLTF. The DNA sequence is given as TGTGCCAGCAGCGTAGATCTGACAACACAGAGGGCCAACGTCCTGACTTTC. The rearranged chain carries TRBV9 and TRBJ2-6, with an unclear D gene assignment. CDR1 and CDR2 (SGDLS, YYNGEE) derive from the germline V gene. The germline ends are 15 bases apart after V is trimmed by 0 bases and J by 5 bases. The CDR3 contains 17 residues, cysteine and phenylalanine counted. Here the CDR3 DNA is all that survives: 51 bases in frame from base 1.